This entry features one T cell receptor (beta chain) sequence. It has no known antigen specificity. Base qualities were left out, and no much larger clone turns up one base away. This specimen comes from a study of response to subunit inactivated influenza vaccine (dated by TCRdb to the late 2010s). General notes on the study: Deep quantitative T cell receptor repertoire profiling was used in the study to track responses to a trivalent subunit inactivated influenza vaccine.

CDR1 DFQATT and CDR2 SNEGSKA were looked up in the germline V gene (reference sequence). The CDR3 goes from the cysteine to the phenylalanine over 14 residues. CDR3 DNA is the only sequence kept; it has 42 bases, read in frame from the first base. Unmatched junction bases come to 5, with V trimmed by 0 bases and J by 4 bases. What the work shows at the level of the full study, not this receptor alone: It was suggested by the authors that each seasonal influenza vaccination may recruit only a limited number of new T cells.

Library generation was performed with RT-PCR. TCRdb records Illumina HiSeq 2500 as the sequencer. TCRdb passed the public sequencing reads through fastp at Q25 and MiXCR, retaining productive beta sequences. Each CDR3 protein appears once, grouped with its most common genes and DNA. The sample records 300,000 to 350,000 distinct CDR3 sequences, 20% to 25% of which are singletons. The ten largest account for about 9.3% of the sample. The sample in question was PBMCs from blood, obtained about 20 months after vaccination. The rearrangement combines TRBV20-1 with TRBJ2-7; 8 bases in between match TRBD2. The clonotype originates from a man in his fifties or sixties who received an inactivated influenza vaccine. Donor details come from another sample of the same person, matched by shared clones. The DNA reads as follows: TGCAGTGCTAGAGACTCGCGGGGGGCGTACGAGCAGTACTTC. Its protein product is CSARDSRGAYEQYF.